These 14 T cell receptor beta chains originate from one sample sequenced in a study of identical twins. TCRdb re-called the 5' RACE reads through MiXCR, storing one row per CDR3 protein. The table lists 350,000 to 600,000 distinct CDR3 sequences, around 14% of them singletons. The same sample was also used in a study of yellow fever vaccine responses in identical twins.

Material: CD4+ T cells sorted from blood. The origin of the receptors is a woman between 18 and 30 years old in good health.

The table lists this clonotype with a few counts. This sequence joins TRBV4-1 and TRBJ2-3; 9 bases agree with TRBD2. The CDR3 totals 19 residues. The V segment lost 1 base and the J segment 0 bases; nucleotides outside the gene matches: 11. Germline V gene data show CDR1 as MGHRA and CDR2 as YSYEKL. CDR3 DNA sequence: TGCGCCAGCAGCCAAGTTGCCGTAGCGGGAGTCGGGAGCACAGATACGCAGTATTTT. This codes for CASSQVAVAGVGSTDTQYF.

This clonotype was counted only a few times. The chain carries TRBV5-4 and TRBJ2-3; D ambiguous. The CDR3 is made up of 13 amino acids. V lost 3 bases and J lost 3, with 8 bases in between. Germline CDR1 reads SGHNT; CDR2 reads YYREEE (reference sequence). This CDR3 is CASSSTATDTQYF. The CDR3 DNA reads as TGTGCCAGCAGCTCGACGGCAACAGATACGCAGTATTTT. The full variable domain, its missing parts supplied by reference TRBV5-4 and TRBJ2-3, is ETGVTQSPTHLIKTRGQQVTLRCSSQSGHNTVSWYQQALGQGPQFIFQYYREEENGRGNFPPRFSGLQFPNYSSELNVNALELDDSALYLCASSSTATDTQYFGPGTRLTVL.

This clonotype was recorded many times. The chain joins TRBV6-6 to TRBJ2-1; D not certain. CDR1 is MNHNY and CDR2 is SVGAGI in the germline V gene (reference sequence). CDR3 length equals 13 residues. V dropped 2 bases and J dropped 5 bases, with 7 bases sitting between them. CDR3 in DNA: TGTGCCAGCAGTTACAGGACCGACAATGAGCAGTTCTTC. Translating gives CASSYRTDNEQFF.

In its sample, this clonotype was seen a few times. The chain couples TRBV28 to TRBJ1-1; 12 bases line up with TRBD1. The V and J ends lost 6 bases and 5 bases, in that order; junction bases with no gene match: 7. From germline, CDR1 is MDHEN and CDR2 SYDVKM. This CDR3 has 15 residues. The CDR3 DNA reads as TGTGCCAGCAGGGACCGGGGACAGGGGGCAACTGAAGCTTTCTTT. Residues: CASRDRGQGATEAFF. Full variable domain (rest looked up from reference TRBV28 and TRBJ1-1): DVKVTQSSRYLVKRTGEKVFLECVQDMDHENMFWYRQDPGLGLRLIYFSYDVKMKEKGDIPEGYSVSREKKERFSLILESASTNQTSMYLCASRDRGQGATEAFFGQGTRLTVV.

There are a few counts of this clonotype. The chain joins TRBV6-2 or TRBV6-3 to TRBJ2-1; 9 bases line up with TRBD1. After removal of 8 bases from V and 7 bases from J, the junction contained 6 bases not matched to a gene. The germline V gene has CDR1 MNHEY and CDR2 SVGEGT. The CDR3 contains 13 residues. The CDR3 spells CASCGTGRNEQFF. As DNA, the CDR3 is TGTGCCAGCTGCGGGACAGGGAGGAATGAGCAGTTCTTC.

The V call is TRBV28, the J call TRBJ2-4; maybe TRBD2 (5 bases). Trimming shortened V by 4 bases and J by 8 bases, and 15 bases separated the two germline ends. The CDR3 loop spans 14 amino acids. CDR1 MDHEN and CDR2 SYDVKM come from the germline V gene. CDR3 sequence: CASSYGEYWDIQYF. CDR3 bases: TGTGCCAGCAGTTACGGGGAGTATTGGGACATTCAGTACTTC.

The table lists this clonotype with a few counts. The CDR3 reads CASRSRNFGGTGGGEQFF. The CDR3 nucleotides read TGTGCCAGCAGATCTAGGAATTTCGGCGGGACAGGGGGGGGTGAGCAGTTCTTC. The J gene is TRBJ2-1, the V gene TRBV27; 11 positions match TRBD1. This CDR3 has 18 residues. The trim removed 6 bases at V and 9 bases at J, leaving 19 bases unmatched. The V gene's germline CDR1 is MNHEY and CDR2 SMNVEV (reference sequence).

V is TRBV2 and J is TRBJ2-1; the match to TRBD1 covers 9 bases. Germline V lookup: CDR1 SNHLY, CDR2 FYNNEI. The CDR3 runs to 14 residues. The V gene end was trimmed by 8 bases and the J gene end by 4 bases; junction bases not matched to a gene: 6. CDR3 in amino acids: CASQPGQGYNEQFF. The CDR3 bases are TGTGCCAGCCAACCGGGACAGGGTTACAATGAGCAGTTCTTC. The full variable domain, rest sourced from reference TRBV2 and TRBJ2-1, is EPEVTQTPSHQVTQMGQEVILRCVPISNHLYFYWYRQILGQKVEFLVSFYNNEISEKSEIFDDQFSVERPDGSNFTLKIRSTKLEDSAMYFCASQPGQGYNEQFFGPGTRLTVL.

This clonotype has only a few counts. The chain has TRBV7-3 and TRBJ2-3; the D is unclear. The CDR3 runs 14 residues. Per germline, CDR1 SGHTA and CDR2 FQGTGA. The V and J ends lost 0 bases and 7 bases respectively, with 11 bases between them. CDR3 sequence reads: CASSLTFAQHTQYF. The CDR3 coding sequence is TGTGCCAGCAGCTTAACCTTTGCGCAGCATACGCAGTATTTT.

The chain links TRBV6-2 or TRBV6-3 to TRBJ1-2, with 8 positions matching TRBD1. Germline CDR1 and CDR2: MNHEY and SVGEGT. V was pared by 5 bases and J by 12 bases, with 11 bases of the junction left unmatched. The CDR3 is 13 amino acids. In nucleotides, the CDR3 is TGTGCCAGCAGTCCCCGGGACAGGACTCCCGACACCTTC. Encoded protein: CASSPRDRTPDTF.

This clonotype has more than one count but fewer than ten. This chain joins TRBV20-1 and TRBJ2-7; TRBD2 is a possible D gene (5 bases). V was clipped by 5 bases and J by 3 bases, with 14 bases between them. From germline, CDR1 is DFQATT and CDR2 SNEGSKA (reference sequence). This CDR3 comprises 13 residues. The CDR3 sequence: CSAQPQLVYEQYF. The DNA for the CDR3 is TGCAGTGCTCAACCGCAACTAGTCTACGAGCAGTACTTC.

The genes are TRBV6-4 and TRBJ2-1, with 11 bases lining up with TRBD2. CDR1 is MRHNA and CDR2 is SNTAGT in the germline V gene. The length of the CDR3 is 11 residues. The junction had 4 bases not matched to a gene; V was cut back by 6 bases and J by 15 bases. CDR3 sequence reads: CASRTSGSLFF. CDR3 in DNA: TGTGCCAGCAGAACTAGCGGGAGCTTGTTCTTC.

This clonotype was observed a few times. The chain combines TRBV24-1 with TRBJ2-1; D is unclear. Per germline, CDR1 KGHDR and CDR2 SFDVKD. The CDR3 is 15 residues long. The ends were cut back, 3 bases at V and 5 bases at J, with 13 bases in the middle. The CDR3 DNA follows: TGTGCCACCAGTGATCCCGCGTCGACTCACAATGAGCAGTTCTTC. Protein: CATSDPASTHNEQFF.

This clonotype occurred a few times. The V call is TRBV5-4, the J call TRBJ2-7; D is undetermined. V was pared by 0 bases and J by 7 bases, with 11 bases between. Per germline, CDR1 SGHNT and CDR2 YYREEE (reference sequence). There are 13 residues in the CDR3. Here the CDR3 reads CASSLDLPGEQYF. DNA of the CDR3: TGTGCCAGCAGCTTGGATCTCCCGGGTGAGCAGTACTTC.